This T cell receptor (beta chain) appears in the sequencing data of a study of blood T cell repertoires in COVID-19. Trimming took off 0 bases at V and 6 bases at J, with 10 bases between the two ends. The CDR3 has 13 amino acids. The germline V gene encodes CDR1 SGHNT and CDR2 YYREEE (reference sequence). Repertoires were generated with immunoSEQ multiplex PCR, while TCRdb's copy carries only in-frame clones and drops some. Counted here are tens of thousands of clones, roughly nine tenths occurring once; the ten biggest clones make up about 8.8%. The TCR was taken from a woman aged 80 or over with active COVID-19. The chain combines TRBV5-4 with TRBJ2-7, with D perhaps matching TRBD2 (5 bases). Sequenced material: peripheral blood. The CDR3 DNA sequence: TGTGCCAGCAGCTTGGGAGGGTCTCTCGAGCAGTACTTC. This sequence encodes CASSLGGSLEQYF.